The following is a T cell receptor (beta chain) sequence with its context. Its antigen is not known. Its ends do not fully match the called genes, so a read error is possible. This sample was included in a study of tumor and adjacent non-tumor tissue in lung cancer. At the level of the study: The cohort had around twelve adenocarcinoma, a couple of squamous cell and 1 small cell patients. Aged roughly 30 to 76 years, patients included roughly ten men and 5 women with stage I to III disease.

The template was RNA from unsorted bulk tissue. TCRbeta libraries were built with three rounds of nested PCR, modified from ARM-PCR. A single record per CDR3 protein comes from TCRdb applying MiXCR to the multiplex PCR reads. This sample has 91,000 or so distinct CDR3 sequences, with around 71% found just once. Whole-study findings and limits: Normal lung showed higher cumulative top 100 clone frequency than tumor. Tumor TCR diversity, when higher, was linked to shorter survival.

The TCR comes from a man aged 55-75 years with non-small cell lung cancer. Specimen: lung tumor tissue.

The CDR3 loop is CANRGTSSTDTQSF. The CDR3 DNA follows: TGTGCCAACAGGGGGACCTCTAGCACAGATACGCAGTCTTTT. The chain employs TRBV10-3 and TRBJ2-3, with TRBD1 matching 8 bases. The CDR3 has 14 amino acids. CDR1 ENHRY and CDR2 SYGVKD come from the germline V gene.